The sequence of this T cell receptor (beta chain) was determined in a study of blood T cell repertoires in COVID-19. Study information: Sample material is recorded as cDNA or gDNA derived from T cells, B-cell-depleted T cells, or PBMCs.

Deletions cut 4 bases from V and 7 bases from J, with 17 bases between. CDR3 size: 16 residues. Germline lookup yields CDR1 MNHEY and CDR2 SMNVEV (reference sequence). Only in-frame clones appear in the TCRdb table, and some are missing; sequencing was by immunoSEQ multiplex PCR. The sample has about 110,000 clones; about two thirds are singletons. The receptor's source is a woman aged 40 to 50 with acute or convalescent COVID-19. V gene TRBV27 combines with J gene TRBJ1-6, with a weak D call TRBD1 (6 bases). Sequenced material: peripheral blood. This CDR3 is CASSSHRTANNSPLHF. The DNA for the CDR3 is TGTGCCAGCAGTTCCCACCGGACAGCGAACAATTCACCCCTCCACTTT.